The 30 T cell receptor beta chains below come from one sample, sequenced in a study of T cells in Graves' hyperthyroidism and ophthalmopathy. The TCR beta CDR3 regions underwent amplification using RNA transcripts as the source. A set of HTBI primers served as the primers for a first-round RT-PCR of the TCR CDR3. TCRdb reanalysed the multiplex PCR reads using MiXCR and keeps one entry per CDR3 protein. The sample has some 560,000 distinct CDR3 sequences; more than 15% are singletons. The sequenced sample consisted of blood. The receptors were sampled from a woman in her twenties or thirties with Graves' hyperthyroidism.

This clonotype was detected ten times or more. The chain has TRBV11-2 and TRBJ2-7, with D perhaps given as TRBD1 or TRBD2 (7 bases each). Germline CDR1 reads SGHAT; CDR2 reads FQNNGV. The CDR3 extends over 17 amino acids. The V gene lost 0 bases and the J gene lost 2 bases, with 17 bases spanning the gap. Written as DNA, the CDR3 is TGTGCCAGCAGCTTAGAAATGCTCCAGGGGGGGGCCTACGAGCAGTACTTC. The encoded protein is CASSLEMLQGGAYEQYF.

V is TRBV12-3 or TRBV12-4 and J is TRBJ1-6; D remains ambiguous. V was clipped by 8 bases and J by 13 bases, with 6 bases between them. There are 9 residues in the CDR3. Here the CDR3 reads CASGPPLHF. CDR3 bases: TGTGCCAGCGGCCCCCCCCTCCACTTT.

In this sample, this clonotype turned up many times. The rearrangement uses TRBV30 and TRBJ2-3; D may be TRBD1 (5 bases). CDR3 length equals 14 residues. Germline assignment: CDR1 GTSNPN and CDR2 SVGIG (reference sequence). V was shortened by 5 bases and J by 2 bases, with 14 bases between the two germline ends. The CDR3 is CAWRAGHVTDTQYF. The CDR3 coding sequence is TGTGCCTGGCGCGCAGGACACGTCACAGATACGCAGTATTTT.

CDR3 region: CASSLFPGDTGELFF. CDR3 nucleotides: TGTGCCAGCAGCTTATTCCCAGGGGACACCGGGGAGCTGTTTTTT. The chain uses TRBV7-3 and TRBJ2-2; tentatively, D is TRBD1 (6 bases). The CDR3 covers 15 residues. V lost 2 bases and J lost 3, with 10 bases in between. Per germline, CDR1 SGHTA and CDR2 FQGTGA.

The rearrangement uses TRBV20-1 and TRBJ2-7; TRBD2 agrees at 7 bases. The CDR3 is 18 residues long. With V trimmed by 1 base and J by 1 base, 16 bases remained unmatched. Germline CDR1 is DFQATT and CDR2 is SNEGSKA (reference sequence). The CDR3 DNA reads TGCAGTGCTAGAGTTTCCCGCGGCGGGAGAGGAACGTCCTACGAGCAGTACTTC. It codes for CSARVSRGGRGTSYEQYF.

V usage is TRBV30 and J usage is TRBJ2-6; no definite D call. Trimming took 0 bases from V and 0 from J, leaving 9 bases between them. The CDR3 contains 16 residues. Looked up from germline, CDR1 is GTSNPN and CDR2 is SVGIG (reference sequence). CDR3 loop: CAWSVPTISGANVLTF. CDR3 sequence (DNA): TGTGCCTGGAGTGTTCCCACGATCTCTGGGGCCAACGTCCTGACTTTC.

This clonotype was observed many times. V gene TRBV12-3 or TRBV12-4 combines with J gene TRBJ2-5; a possible D gene is TRBD2 (6 bases). The CDR3 has 17 residues. With 0 bases removed from V and 5 bases from J, the gap between germline ends came to 19 bases. The DNA of the CDR3 is TGTGCCAGCAGTTTAGCGAAGTTACGGACTAAGCTGGAGACCCAGTACTTC. This sequence encodes CASSLAKLRTKLETQYF.

The CDR3 protein is CSARVHTESSYNEQFF. The CDR3 DNA follows: TGCAGTGCTAGAGTACACACAGAAAGCTCCTACAATGAGCAGTTCTTC. V usage is TRBV20-1 and J usage is TRBJ2-1; D uncertain. This CDR3 is built from 16 residues. V was cut by 1 base and J by 0 bases, with 13 bases left in between. Germline lookup yields CDR1 DFQATT and CDR2 SNEGSKA (reference sequence).

This clonotype was counted many times. V and J are TRBV30 and TRBJ1-2; unclear D gene. The germline V gene encodes CDR1 GTSNPN and CDR2 SVGIG (reference sequence). This CDR3 spans 12 amino acids. Between the trimmed V and J ends, which lost 4 bases and 4 bases, there was a span of 10 bases. CDR3 bases: TGTGCCTGGACAGACGAATTCTATGGCTACACCTTC. It yields the protein CAWTDEFYGYTF.

This clonotype showed up many times. The chain recombines TRBV6-1 with TRBJ1-2; 7 nucleotides agree with TRBD1. The CDR3 covers 16 residues. Per germline, CDR1 MNHNS and CDR2 SASEGT. The V segment lost 6 bases and the J segment 0 bases; nucleotides outside the gene matches: 10. CDR3 DNA sequence: TGTGCCAGCAGCCTTTCGACAGGGCCAGCTAACTATGGCTACACCTTC. Its translation: CASSLSTGPANYGYTF.

This clonotype was recorded at least ten times. This chain joins TRBV28 and TRBJ2-1, with TRBD1 as a possible D gene (6 bases). Trimming shortened V by 6 bases and J by 9 bases, and 24 bases separated the two germline ends. In germline, CDR1 is MDHEN, CDR2 SYDVKM. This CDR3 has 16 amino acids. The CDR3 here is CASRGHRDPVLGEQFF. Here the CDR3 DNA reads TGTGCCAGCAGGGGACACCGGGACCCCGTTCTAGGTGAGCAGTTCTTC. The full variable domain, in which reference TRBV28 and TRBJ2-1 provide the parts outside the CDR3, is DVKVTQSSRYLVKRTGEKVFLECVQDMDHENMFWYRQDPGLGLRLIYFSYDVKMKEKGDIPEGYSVSREKKERFSLILESASTNQTSMYLCASRGHRDPVLGEQFFGPGTRLTVL.

The gene calls are TRBV6-5 and TRBJ2-7; D is uncertain. Germline CDR1 and CDR2: MNHEY and SVGAGI. The V end lost 2 bases, the J end lost 2 bases, and 13 bases lay between the germline ends. This CDR3 spans 15 amino acids. CDR3 region: CASSYLPSEPYEQYF. CDR3 nucleotide sequence: TGTGCCAGCAGTTACCTCCCCAGCGAACCCTACGAGCAGTACTTC.

This clonotype was seen a single time. The junction and the germline gene differ at one end; a read error may be behind it. The rearrangement links TRBV24-1 to TRBJ2-5, with 7 bases lining up with TRBD1. CDR1 and CDR2 from the germline V gene are KGHDR and SFDVKD. The CDR3 is made up of 20 amino acids. The CDR3 region is CATSDYVMWPAKGAQGTQYF. The DNA of the CDR3 is TGTGCCACCAGTGATTATGTAATGTGGCCGGCAAAGGGGGCTCAAGGGACCCAGTACTTC.

This clonotype was seen at least ten times. The chain recombines TRBV24-1 with TRBJ2-1, with 15 bases lining up with TRBD2. With V trimmed by 3 bases and J by 3 bases, 5 bases remained unmatched. CDR3 size: 18 residues. Germline CDR1 is KGHDR and CDR2 is SFDVKD. The CDR3 DNA reads as TGTGCCACCAGTGATCCGGGACTAGCGGGAGGCAGCTACAATGAGCAGTTCTTC. Translated, it gives CATSDPGLAGGSYNEQFF.

The V and J genes are TRBV20-1 and TRBJ2-1; D uncertain. The V gene lost 1 base and the J gene lost 0 bases, with 7 bases spanning the gap. The germline V gene encodes CDR1 DFQATT and CDR2 SNEGSKA (reference sequence). The length of the CDR3 is 14 residues. CDR3 DNA: TGCAGTGCTAGAGCCTTAAGCTCCTACAATGAGCAGTTCTTC. Translation: CSARALSSYNEQFF.

The chain carries TRBV2 and TRBJ2-3; the match to TRBD2 covers 8 bases. Germline V gene lookup returns CDR1 SNHLY and CDR2 FYNNEI. CDR3 length: 15 residues. With V trimmed by 5 bases and J by 1 base, 5 bases remained unmatched. CDR3 residues: CASSSSGGGTDTQYF. The CDR3 nucleotides are TGTGCCAGCAGTTCCAGCGGGGGTGGCACAGATACGCAGTATTTT.

This clonotype was counted many times. The chain uses TRBV5-1 and TRBJ2-7; 7 bases fit TRBD1. V lost 1 base, J lost 9 bases, and 13 bases stayed unmatched. CDR3 length: 15 amino acids. The V gene's germline CDR1 is SGHRS and CDR2 YFSETQ. CDR3 DNA: TGCGCCAGCAGCTTGTGGGTCGGACAGGATCAGCCGCAGTACTTC. Its translation: CASSLWVGQDQPQYF.

J is TRBJ2-7 and V is TRBV15, with D perhaps TRBD1 (5 bases). V lost 0 bases to trimming and J lost 5 bases, with 14 bases between them. Germline V CDR1 and CDR2: LNHNV, YYDKDF (reference sequence). This CDR3 contains 15 residues. CDR3 DNA sequence: TGTGCCACCAGCAGAGATGGGCAGGGTCGAAACGAGCAGTACTTC. Residues: CATSRDGQGRNEQYF. The whole variable domain, filled in from reference TRBV15 and TRBJ2-7, reads DAMVIQNPRYQVTQFGKPVTLSCSQTLNHNVMYWYQQKSSQAPKLLFHYYDKDFNNEADTPDNFQSRRPNTSFCFLDIRSPGLGDTAMYLCATSRDGQGRNEQYFGPGTRLTVT.

This clonotype was seen a few times. This rearrangement joins TRBV15 to TRBJ1-5; tentative D call: TRBD1 (5 bases). The CDR3 covers 17 residues. Per germline, CDR1 LNHNV and CDR2 YYDKDF (reference sequence). Trimming cost V 0 bases and J 2 bases, with 14 bases left between them. CDR3 DNA: TGTGCCACCAGCAGAGATGGGGGGATTTATGGCAATCAGCCCCAGCATTTT. Protein product: CATSRDGGIYGNQPQHF.

V and J are TRBV7-3 and TRBJ2-3; D not certain. Trimming pared 3 bases from V and 2 bases from J, leaving 15 bases between. The germline V gene has CDR1 SGHTA and CDR2 FQGTGA. The CDR3 has 16 amino acids. The CDR3 region has the DNA TGTGCCAGCAGCTTCTTAGACATCCCCTACACAGATACGCAGTATTTT. It translates to CASSFLDIPYTDTQYF.

This clonotype showed up just once. This chain joins TRBV6-4 and TRBJ2-3; D might be TRBD1 (6 bases). This CDR3 is built from 13 residues. V dropped 2 bases and J dropped 8 bases, with 11 bases sitting between them. The germline gives CDR1 MRHNA, CDR2 SNTAGT. The CDR3 DNA is TGTGCCAGCAGTGACGGCAGAGGGGGTACGCAGTATTTT. Protein sequence: CASSDGRGGTQYF.

This chain connects TRBV12-3 or TRBV12-4 to TRBJ2-7, with TRBD1 matching 9 bases. J gave up 2 bases and V 6 bases, and 5 bases lay outside the gene matches. The CDR3 extends over 14 amino acids. CDR3 region: CASRHRQGAYEQYF. CDR3 DNA: TGTGCCAGCAGACATCGACAGGGGGCCTACGAGCAGTACTTC.

This clonotype was seen many times. CDR3 in amino acids: CASSQYRGGTEAFF. The CDR3 nucleotides read TGTGCCAGCAGCCAATACAGGGGAGGGACTGAAGCTTTCTTT. The J gene is TRBJ1-1, the V gene TRBV11-2; 7 bases line up with TRBD1. With V trimmed by 5 bases and J by 5 bases, 8 bases remained unmatched. Looked up from germline, CDR1 is SGHAT and CDR2 is FQNNGV. This CDR3 comprises 14 residues.

Concerning this clonotype: At one boundary the junction diverges from the germline segment, which might be a read error. The genes are TRBV12-3 or TRBV12-4 and TRBJ1-1, with D possibly TRBD1 on 6 matching bases. This CDR3 contains 15 residues. For the CDR3, the DNA is TGTGCCAGCAGTTCTATAAGGGGGATGAACACTGAAGTTTTCTTT. This gives the protein CASSSIRGMNTEVFF.

This clonotype was picked up many times. The chain joins TRBV30 to TRBJ2-1; TRBD2 might be the D (6 bases). Germline-derived CDR1 and CDR2 are GTSNPN and SVGIG (reference sequence). Trimming shortened V by 4 bases and J by 0 bases, and 16 bases separated the two germline ends. This CDR3 region has 16 residues. In DNA, the CDR3 is TGTGCCTGGACCCCCCTGCGGGGCGTCTCCTACAATGAGCAGTTCTTC. Its translation is CAWTPLRGVSYNEQFF.

This clonotype was observed many times. The chain links TRBV5-1 to TRBJ2-1, with 10 nucleotides matching TRBD2. The germline V gene encodes CDR1 SGHRS and CDR2 YFSETQ. The CDR3 is made up of 15 amino acids. The V segment lost 4 bases and the J segment 4 bases; nucleotides outside the gene matches: 5. CDR3 bases: TGCGCCAGCAGCGGGGGACTAGCGAATTACAATGAGCAGTTCTTC. As protein: CASSGGLANYNEQFF.

This clonotype was seen many times. The V and J genes are TRBV7-2 and TRBJ2-3; TRBD2 matches 9 bases. Germline trimming cut 5 bases from V and 0 bases from J; bases unmatched to any gene: 3. The germline V gene encodes CDR1 SGHTA and CDR2 FQGNSA. The CDR3 is 15 residues long. This chain's CDR3 is CASSPSGTSTDTQYF. DNA for the CDR3: TGTGCCAGCAGCCCTAGCGGGACTAGCACAGATACGCAGTATTTT.

This clonotype showed up just a few times. The chain has TRBV12-3 or TRBV12-4 and TRBJ2-7; 7 nucleotides line up with TRBD1. This CDR3 spans 13 amino acids. Trimming at V came to 6 bases and at J to 2 bases, leaving 4 bases not matched to a gene. CDR3 residues: CASSGTVTYEQYF. In DNA, the CDR3 is TGTGCCAGCAGCGGGACAGTGACCTACGAGCAGTACTTC.

This clonotype was seen repeatedly, ten times or more. V usage is TRBV2 and J usage is TRBJ2-2; 7 nucleotides match TRBD2. The CDR3 is 13 residues long. The V gene end was trimmed by 6 bases and the J gene end by 6 bases; junction bases not matched to a gene: 4. The germline gives CDR1 SNHLY, CDR2 FYNNEI. The DNA of the CDR3 is TGTGCCAGCAGGGCCGGACTAGCCGGGGAGCTGTTTTTT. Encoded protein: CASRAGLAGELFF. Drawing the rest from reference TRBV2 and TRBJ2-2, the complete variable domain is EPEVTQTPSHQVTQMGQEVILRCVPISNHLYFYWYRQILGQKVEFLVSFYNNEISEKSEIFDDQFSVERPDGSNFTLKIRSTKLEDSAMYFCASRAGLAGELFFGEGSRLTVL.

This clonotype was observed at least ten times. V and J are TRBV30 and TRBJ2-7, with D perhaps matching TRBD2 (5 bases). CDR1 and CDR2 (germline): GTSNPN, SVGIG (reference sequence). CDR3 length: 12 residues. Trimming stripped 4 bases from V and 5 bases from J, with 12 bases between. CDR3 bases: TGTGCCTGGAAATCGGGGTTGCACGAGCAGTACTTC. Protein: CAWKSGLHEQYF.